This TCR beta chain was sequenced for a study of liver allograft versus peripheral blood T cells. Across the study: Transplanted livers held T cell receptor repertoires, and these were compared with repertoires in recipients' peripheral blood.

TCRdb re-called the reads with MiXCR, one entry per CDR3 protein. The sample has about 11,000 distinct CDR3 sequences, approximately 22% seen once. Trimming pared 0 bases from V and 6 bases from J, leaving 14 bases between. The CDR3 consists of 15 residues. Germline values: CDR1 SEHNR, CDR2 FQNEAQ (reference sequence). This receptor was obtained from a human patient who had a liver transplant. Some T cells may originate from the graft donor. The rearrangement links TRBV7-9 to TRBJ1-1; the D is unclear. The CDR3 loop is CASSLARLGSPEAFF. In DNA, the CDR3 is TGTGCCAGCAGCTTAGCCCGTCTTGGGAGTCCTGAAGCTTTCTTT.